A single sample gave rise to the 5 T cell receptor beta chains below, sequenced in a study of fetal regulatory T cell absence and autoimmunity. Using immunoSEQ multiplex PCR, the repertoire was profiled, and TCRdb retains in-frame clones only, with some absent. The data contain about 95,000 clones, 55% to 75% of them singletons. The material sequenced was pancreas tissue. These receptors all stem from a male donor with IPEX syndrome.

The chain employs TRBV4-3 and TRBJ2-1, with unresolved D. The V end was cut by 3 bases, the J end by 8 bases, with 17 bases between. Germline V gene data show CDR1 as LGHNA and CDR2 as YSLEER. This CDR3 has 15 residues. The chain's CDR3 is CASSQRRRTVHEQFF. In DNA form, the CDR3 reads TGCGCCAGCAGCCAGCGCCGAAGAACTGTCCATGAGCAGTTCTTC.

CDR3 in amino acids: CASRLGTSLTDTQYF. The CDR3 region has the DNA TGTGCAAGTCGCTTAGGGACTAGCCTAACAGATACGCAGTATTTT. The rearrangement uses TRBV12-2 and TRBJ2-3; no DNA check was done on the table's D call, TRBD2. TRBV12-2 is described as a pseudogene. The CDR3 is 15 amino acids.

The rearrangement joins TRBV30 to TRBJ2-5, with D maybe TRBD2 (6 bases). The germline V gene has CDR1 GTSNPN and CDR2 SVGIG (reference sequence). V was clipped by 5 bases and J by 5 bases, with 6 bases between them. This CDR3 comprises 10 residues. The CDR3 spells CAWGGETQYF. DNA for the CDR3: TGTGCCTGGGGAGGGGAGACCCAGTACTTC.

The V and J genes are TRBV9 and TRBJ1-2; 7 bases line up with TRBD1. After removal of 4 bases from V and 4 bases from J, the junction contained 4 bases not matched to a gene. The CDR3 is 13 residues long. Germline loops: CDR1 SGDLS, CDR2 YYNGEE. The chain's CDR3 is CASSPGQVYGYTF. The DNA for the CDR3 is TGTGCCAGCAGCCCCGGACAGGTCTATGGCTACACCTTC.

This chain links TRBV7-2 with TRBJ1-1; D may be TRBD1 (6 bases). The V end was cut by 5 bases, the J end by 3 bases, with 19 bases between. Germline V lookup: CDR1 SGHTA, CDR2 FQGNSA. The CDR3 is 16 residues long. The chain's CDR3 is CASSPDPGRGYTEAFF. The CDR3 bases are TGTGCCAGCAGCCCCGACCCGGGCAGGGGTTACACTGAAGCTTTCTTT.